The present TCR beta chain was sequenced within a study of blood T cell repertoires in COVID-19. Overall study: From the United States, Italy and Spain came samples of acute and convalescent COVID-19. PBMCs, B-cell-depleted T cells, or T cells provided the cDNA or gDNA that made up the material.

Per the study methods: Amplifying reference gene primers gave estimates of nucleated cell counts. Repertoires were generated with immunoSEQ multiplex PCR, while TCRdb's copy carries only in-frame clones and drops some. D and trimming come from the DNA, and the V and J calls and clone size come from that table. The table has 110,000 to 150,000 clones, about four fifths seen once. V trimming: 6 bases; J trimming: 2 bases; junction bases outside the gene matches: 4. The germline gives CDR1 SNHLY, CDR2 FYNNEI. This CDR3 contains 15 residues. This sequence joins TRBV2 and TRBJ2-3; 11 nucleotides agree with TRBD2. The sequenced sample consisted of peripheral blood. The clonotype was recovered from a human donor in a cohort sampled during active COVID-19. This chain's CDR3 is CASSELAGDTDTQYF. The CDR3 nucleotides are TGTGCCAGCAGCGAACTAGCGGGGGACACAGATACGCAGTATTTT.